This T cell receptor beta chain emerged from a study of blood T cell repertoires in COVID-19. Study-wide context: In each case, the material was cDNA or gDNA derived from T cells, B-cell-depleted T cells, or PBMCs.

Under the authors' procedure: Reference gene primers were amplified, and this amplification served to estimate nucleated cell counts. The data were produced by immunoSEQ multiplex PCR, yet TCRdb's version contains in-frame clones alone and is incomplete. Clone size and V and J calls were adopted from that table, with D and trimming inferred from the DNA. Among roughly 280,000 clones listed, 75% to 90% were seen once. J was trimmed by 9 bases and V by 3 bases; bases with no gene match: 8. The germline V gene has CDR1 LNHDA and CDR2 SQIVND (reference sequence). The CDR3 loop spans 14 amino acids. The receptor was derived from a man aged 25 to 45 with active or convalescent COVID-19. The source material was peripheral blood. This chain links TRBV19 with TRBJ2-3; TRBD2 agrees at 8 bases. CDR3 nucleotide sequence: TGTGCCAGTAGTATTGGGACTAGTCTTGACACGCAGTATTTT. Protein product: CASSIGTSLDTQYF.